This note documents a single T cell receptor (beta chain) sequence. This entry comes from a study of long-term antiretroviral therapy in people with HIV. They ran version v3.0 of the immunoSEQ assay at survey level. Some clones are missing from TCRdb's copy, which holds only in-frame ones; the method was immunoSEQ multiplex PCR. Of 24,000 or so clones in the sample, roughly 94% were seen once. This TCR derives from a woman between 50 and 59 years old with HIV. The starting material was unsorted PBMCs, obtained less than 5 years after starting antiretroviral therapy.

Written as DNA, the CDR3 is TGCGCCAGCAGCTTGGGTCCGGGAAATGAGCAGTTCTTC. Protein sequence: CASSLGPGNEQFF. This chain links TRBV5-1 with TRBJ2-1; maybe TRBD2 (5 bases). V was pared by 0 bases and J by 7 bases, with 8 bases between. Germline values: CDR1 SGHRS, CDR2 YFSETQ. The CDR3 totals 13 residues.